One sample yielded the 27 T cell receptor beta chains listed below, sequenced in a study of T cell responses to AZD1222 COVID-19 vaccine. The table came from immunoSEQ multiplex PCR; TCRdb's copy has only in-frame clones and leaves some out. This table holds fewer than 100,000 clones, approximately 84% found once. The material was peripheral blood, obtained 28 days after the second AZD1222 dose. Receptors were obtained from an adult who received the AZD1222 COVID-19 vaccine.

The genes are TRBV11-2 and TRBJ2-3; D possibly uses TRBD1 or TRBD2 (6 bases each). The V and J ends lost 7 bases and 12 bases respectively, with 20 bases between them. Germline CDR1 and CDR2: SGHAT and FQNNGV. The CDR3 is made up of 13 amino acids. CDR3 sequence reads: CASTLGGGTSQYF. Written as DNA, the CDR3 is TGTGCCAGCACCCTTGGAGGGGGGACTTCCCAGTATTTT.

The chain is built from TRBV14 and TRBJ1-1; D is undetermined. Germline V CDR1 and CDR2: SGHDN, FVKESK. This CDR3 contains 11 residues. V was trimmed by 5 bases and J by 6 bases, leaving 7 bases between them. The CDR3 sequence: CASSFRAEAFF. CDR3 DNA: TGTGCCAGCAGCTTTAGGGCTGAAGCTTTCTTT.

This clone was detected once. The chain has TRBV6-5 and TRBJ2-5; a weak D match, TRBD2 (6 bases). V was clipped by 2 bases and J by 4 bases, with 17 bases between them. Per germline, CDR1 MNHEY and CDR2 SVGAGI. CDR3 length: 16 residues. The CDR3 protein is CASSYGGARGGETQYF. The CDR3 DNA sequence: TGTGCCAGCAGTTACGGAGGGGCACGGGGCGGAGAGACCCAGTACTTC.

The rearrangement uses TRBV9 and TRBJ1-3; 7 bases are shared with TRBD1. Germline V CDR1 and CDR2: SGDLS, YYNGEE. The V gene end was trimmed by 3 bases and the J gene end by 4 bases; junction bases not matched to a gene: 4. The CDR3 is 14 amino acids. CDR3 nucleotide sequence: TGTGCCAGCAGCGGGCAGGGGGTAGGAAACACCATATATTTT. Translation: CASSGQGVGNTIYF.

This sequence joins TRBV19 and TRBJ1-1, with TRBD1 as a possible D gene (5 bases). V was cut by 3 bases and J by 1 base, with 9 bases left in between. The CDR3 totals 14 residues. In germline, CDR1 is LNHDA, CDR2 SQIVND (reference sequence). Written as DNA, the CDR3 is TGTGCCAGTAGTATGGGACCCACGAACACTGAAGCTTTCTTT. Translation: CASSMGPTNTEAFF.

The rearrangement links TRBV4-3 to TRBJ1-4; D perhaps matches TRBD1 (5 bases). V was clipped by 4 bases and J by 6 bases, with 12 bases between them. CDR3 size: 14 residues. The germline gives CDR1 LGHNA, CDR2 YSLEER. Written as DNA, the CDR3 is TGCGCCAGCAGCCCCAGGGACTTTGATGAAAAACTGTTTTTT. Translated, it gives CASSPRDFDEKLFF.

The chain links TRBV7-2 to TRBJ1-2; D call uncertain. V shed 2 bases and J shed 3 bases, with 7 bases lying between them. The germline gives CDR1 SGHTA, CDR2 FQGNSA. The CDR3 runs to 13 residues. CDR3: CASSLQSDYGYTF. The CDR3 coding sequence is TGTGCCAGCAGCTTACAGAGTGACTATGGCTACACCTTC.

V gene TRBV7-9 combines with J gene TRBJ2-2; TRBD1 agrees at 8 bases. Germline V gives CDR1 SEHNR, CDR2 FQNEAQ (reference sequence). The CDR3 has 16 residues. The J segment lost 2 bases and the V segment lost 2 bases, leaving 4 bases of the junction unmatched. As DNA, the CDR3 is TGTGCCAGCAGCTTAATTCAGGGGGCAAACACCGGGGAGCTGTTTTTT. Protein product: CASSLIQGANTGELFF.

The count of this clone is one. The chain carries TRBV10-2 and TRBJ2-3, with 9 bases aligning to TRBD1. This CDR3 has 14 residues. CDR1 WSHSY and CDR2 SAAADI come from the germline V gene. V shed 3 bases and J 5 bases; nucleotides not matched to a gene: 3. The CDR3: CASSDRQGGDTQYF. For the CDR3, the DNA is TGCGCCAGCAGTGACAGACAGGGGGGAGATACGCAGTATTTT.

The chain employs TRBV18 and TRBJ1-1; TRBD1 matches at 9 bases. CDR3 length equals 16 residues. Unmatched junction bases numbered 7, after V lost 4 bases and J lost 1 base. Per the germline V gene, CDR1 is KGHSH and CDR2 is LQKENI. The CDR3 bases are TGTGCCAGCTCACGGGACAGGGACTTCAAGAACACTGAAGCTTTCTTT. Encoded protein: CASSRDRDFKNTEAFF.

The chain employs TRBV5-1 and TRBJ2-7; D gene uncertain. Germline assignment: CDR1 SGHRS and CDR2 YFSETQ. V was pared by 0 bases and J by 3 bases, with 10 bases between. The CDR3 contains 14 residues. This CDR3 reads CASSLAASRYEQYF. As DNA, the CDR3 is TGCGCCAGCAGCTTGGCTGCCAGCCGCTACGAGCAGTACTTC.

The chain employs TRBV3-1 (or the pseudogene TRBV3-2) and TRBJ2-7; 7 nucleotides align to TRBD1. Germline V gene data show CDR1 as LGHDT and CDR2 as YNNKEL (reference sequence). V lost 4 bases to trimming and J lost 5 bases; unmatched junction nucleotides: 2. CDR3 length: 12 residues. As DNA, the CDR3 is TGTGCCAGCAGCCGGGACAGCAACGAGCAGTACTTC. This gives the protein CASSRDSNEQYF.

The CDR3 DNA sequence: TGTGCCAGCAGCCCCCTCCTTAATGAAAAACTGTTTTTT. Amino acid sequence: CASSPLLNEKLFF. This chain joins TRBV3-1 (or the pseudogene TRBV3-2) and TRBJ1-4; no reliable D call. CDR1 is LGHDT, CDR2 YNNKEL, per germline (reference sequence). V lost 4 bases to trimming and J lost 4 bases, with 7 bases between them. This CDR3 spans 13 amino acids.

This sequence joins TRBV5-5 and TRBJ1-6; 9 positions agree with TRBD1. Trimming took 2 bases from V and 7 from J; bases not matched to a gene: 4. The CDR3 extends over 15 amino acids. CDR1 is SGHKS and CDR2 is YYEKEE in the germline V gene (reference sequence). The CDR3 coding sequence is TGTGCCAGCAGCTTCAAAGGACAGGGGAATTCACCCCTCCACTTT. This translates into CASSFKGQGNSPLHF.

J is TRBJ2-3 and V is TRBV5-1; 10 nucleotides match TRBD2. CDR1 SGHRS and CDR2 YFSETQ come from the germline V gene. After removal of 0 bases from V and 4 bases from J, the junction contained 2 bases not matched to a gene. This CDR3 is 15 amino acids long. The CDR3, as DNA: TGCGCCAGCAGCTTGGCTCTAGCGGGAGCAGATACGCAGTATTTT. Its protein product is CASSLALAGADTQYF.

A single count supports this clone. The chain combines TRBV4-3 with TRBJ2-7; D uncertain. Germline V gives CDR1 LGHNA, CDR2 YSLEER. V was clipped by 0 bases and J by 1 base, with 4 bases between them. This CDR3 spans 13 amino acids. For the CDR3, the DNA is TGCGCCAGCAGCCAAGATAGGTCCTACGAGCAGTACTTC. Residues: CASSQDRSYEQYF.

The chain has TRBV28 and TRBJ1-1; D unresolved. The V and J ends lost 2 bases and 1 base respectively, with 11 bases between them. In germline, CDR1 is MDHEN, CDR2 SYDVKM. This CDR3 comprises 15 residues. Here the CDR3 reads CASSLDALGNTEAFF. In nucleotides, the CDR3 is TGTGCCAGCAGTTTAGATGCCCTTGGGAACACTGAAGCTTTCTTT.

This clone was picked up one time. The rearrangement joins TRBV19 to TRBJ2-2; no firm D call. The germline CDR1 and CDR2 sequences are LNHDA and SQIVND (reference sequence). Deletions cut 5 bases from V and 1 base from J, with 11 bases between. This CDR3 region has 15 residues. The CDR3 sequence is CASSFRLLNTGELFF. The CDR3 nucleotides read TGTGCCAGTAGTTTCCGACTTTTGAACACCGGGGAGCTGTTTTTT. Full variable domain (missing parts from reference TRBV19 and TRBJ2-2): DGGITQSPKYLFRKEGQNVTLSCEQNLNHDAMYWYRQDPGQGLRLIYYSQIVNDFQKGDIAEGYSVSREKKESFPLTVTSAQKNPTAFYLCASSFRLLNTGELFFGEGSRLTVL.

The chain is built from TRBV7-2 and TRBJ1-3; D remains unclear. V lost 7 bases, J lost 4 bases, and 11 bases lay in between. Germline CDR1 reads SGHTA; CDR2 reads FQGNSA. The CDR3 spans 13 residues. The CDR3 protein is CASTGKEGNTIYF. DNA of the CDR3: TGTGCCAGCACGGGAAAAGAAGGAAACACCATATATTTT.

The count of this clone is one. The V and J genes are TRBV2 and TRBJ2-2; no reliable D call. V gave up 5 bases and J gave up 0 bases, with 19 bases separating them. This CDR3 comprises 18 residues. CDR1 is SNHLY and CDR2 is FYNNEI in the germline V gene. Here the CDR3 reads CASSFRLSSRSNTGELFF. The CDR3 region has the DNA TGTGCCAGCAGTTTCCGCCTCAGCTCCCGCTCGAACACCGGGGAGCTGTTTTTT. Filled out from reference TRBV2 and TRBJ2-2, the complete variable domain reads EPEVTQTPSHQVTQMGQEVILRCVPISNHLYFYWYRQILGQKVEFLVSFYNNEISEKSEIFDDQFSVERPDGSNFTLKIRSTKLEDSAMYFCASSFRLSSRSNTGELFFGEGSRLTVL.

The sample holds one count of this clone. V usage is TRBV6-1 and J usage is TRBJ2-7; 9 nucleotides agree with TRBD2. After removal of 2 bases from V and 3 bases from J, the junction contained 5 bases not matched to a gene. Germline loops: CDR1 MNHNS, CDR2 SASEGT. CDR3 length equals 15 residues. The CDR3 bases are TGTGCCAGCAGTGAAATGCCTAGCGGGAACTACGAGCAGTACTTC. This sequence encodes CASSEMPSGNYEQYF.

The chain couples TRBV10-3 to TRBJ1-1; D is uncertain. Trimming stripped 8 bases from V and 1 base from J, with 8 bases between. The length of the CDR3 is 12 residues. Looked up from germline, CDR1 is ENHRY and CDR2 is SYGVKD. This CDR3 is CAIGGGNTEAFF. In DNA form, the CDR3 reads TGTGCCATCGGCGGAGGGAACACTGAAGCTTTCTTT.

V usage is TRBV6-5 and J usage is TRBJ2-3; D is unclear. The germline CDR1 and CDR2 sequences are MNHEY and SVGAGI. V was cut by 6 bases and J by 4 bases, with 5 bases left in between. This CDR3 is 11 amino acids long. The CDR3 protein is CASRKADTQYF. CDR3 bases: TGTGCCAGCAGAAAGGCAGATACGCAGTATTTT.

This sequence joins TRBV28 and TRBJ2-5; D could derive from TRBD1 or TRBD2 (6 bases each). The V gene's germline CDR1 is MDHEN and CDR2 SYDVKM. This CDR3 comprises 14 residues. Trimming took 3 bases from V and 1 from J, leaving 9 bases between them. The CDR3: CASSFPGAQETQYF. Here the CDR3 DNA reads TGTGCCAGCAGTTTTCCGGGGGCCCAAGAGACCCAGTACTTC.

This chain joins TRBV7-2 and TRBJ2-3, with 10 bases fitting TRBD2. CDR3 length equals 16 residues. Per germline, CDR1 SGHTA and CDR2 FQGNSA. V shed 4 bases and J 3 bases; nucleotides not matched to a gene: 7. In nucleotides, the CDR3 is TGTGCCAGCAGCTCAATAGCGGGAGGTTCGACAGATACGCAGTATTTT. This encodes CASSSIAGGSTDTQYF.

This clone was seen a handful of times. V is TRBV4-1 and J is TRBJ1-2, with TRBD1 as a possible D gene (5 bases). Germline V gene sequence: CDR1 MGHRA, CDR2 YSYEKL. CDR3 length equals 14 residues. Trimming removed 5 bases from V and 4 bases from J, with 14 bases in between. The CDR3 loop is CASSSQERGYGYTF. The CDR3 DNA reads as TGCGCCAGCAGCTCCCAAGAAAGGGGCTATGGCTACACCTTC.

The rearrangement links TRBV15 to TRBJ2-2; D unresolved. Germline-derived CDR1 and CDR2 are LNHNV and YYDKDF (reference sequence). V was cut by 4 bases and J by 9 bases, with 15 bases left in between. The CDR3 sequence is 14 residues long. The CDR3 DNA sequence: TGTGCCACCAGCACCAGAAAAACGGAGCGGGAGCTGTTTTTT. It translates to CATSTRKTERELFF.